These 9 T cell receptor beta chains came from one sample sequenced in a study of blood T cell repertoires in COVID-19. Repertoires were generated with immunoSEQ multiplex PCR, while TCRdb's copy carries only in-frame clones and drops some. The table shows roughly 150,000 clones, with 78% occurring only once. The material sequenced was peripheral blood. The source is a woman of 80 years or more with acute or convalescent COVID-19.

The chain links TRBV6-5 to TRBJ1-5; no firm D call. The V end lost 7 bases, the J end lost 2 bases, and 15 bases lay between the germline ends. The length of the CDR3 is 15 residues. Germline V lookup: CDR1 MNHEY, CDR2 SVGAGI. For the CDR3, the DNA is TGTGCCAGCACCGGGTTTCATAGCGGCAATCAGCCCCAGCATTTT. Translated, it gives CASTGFHSGNQPQHF.

The chain uses TRBV5-1 and TRBJ1-2, with 10 bases lining up with TRBD1. Germline V gives CDR1 SGHRS, CDR2 YFSETQ. CDR3 length: 14 amino acids. The trim removed 4 bases at V and 5 bases at J, leaving 5 bases unmatched. This CDR3 is CASSPDRGAYGYTF. CDR3 DNA sequence: TGCGCCAGCAGCCCGGACAGGGGGGCATATGGCTACACCTTC.

The chain carries TRBV2 and TRBJ2-2; 8 nucleotides align to TRBD1. The V and J ends lost 8 bases and 3 bases, in that order; junction bases with no gene match: 5. This CDR3 spans 14 amino acids. Per the germline V gene, CDR1 is SNHLY and CDR2 is FYNNEI. CDR3: CASQGALDTGELFF. The DNA of the CDR3 is TGTGCCAGCCAGGGGGCCCTTGACACCGGGGAGCTGTTTTTT.

The chain carries TRBV5-1 and TRBJ1-2; weak D call: TRBD1 (6 bases). CDR3 size: 16 residues. Trimming cost V 4 bases and J 5 bases, with 21 bases left between them. Germline lookup yields CDR1 SGHRS and CDR2 YFSETQ. Written as DNA, the CDR3 is TGCGCCAGCAGCCGGGAGGGGGACATCTTTTGGTATGGCTACACCTTC. Its translation is CASSREGDIFWYGYTF.

This rearrangement joins TRBV2 to TRBJ2-2; D is perhaps TRBD1 (6 bases). Germline V gene lookup returns CDR1 SNHLY and CDR2 FYNNEI. This CDR3 is built from 17 residues. Trimming cost V 3 bases and J 6 bases, with 20 bases left between them. The CDR3 spells CASSERHRVKLAGELFF. CDR3 sequence (DNA): TGTGCCAGCAGTGAGAGGCACAGGGTTAAATTGGCCGGGGAGCTGTTTTTT.

The table lists this clone with many counts. V gene TRBV6-5 combines with J gene TRBJ1-1; maybe TRBD1 (6 bases). From germline, CDR1 is MNHEY and CDR2 SVGAGI. CDR3 length: 14 amino acids. The germline V and J ends were trimmed by 6 bases and 0 bases, with 11 bases remaining between them. DNA for the CDR3: TGTGCCAGCAGGAGACAGGCCCTGAACACTGAAGCTTTCTTT. Amino acid sequence: CASRRQALNTEAFF.

The CDR3 region has the DNA TGTGCCAGTAGTATCCAGGGGGCAGACACCGGGGAGCTGTTTTTT. Protein product: CASSIQGADTGELFF. The chain links TRBV19 to TRBJ2-2, with 8 bases that match TRBD1. This CDR3 has 15 amino acids. Per germline, CDR1 LNHDA and CDR2 SQIVND (reference sequence). V lost 3 bases, J lost 3 bases, and 3 bases stayed unmatched.

V and J are TRBV27 and TRBJ2-7; D might be TRBD2 (5 bases). Germline CDR1 is MNHEY and CDR2 is SMNVEV (reference sequence). This CDR3 region has 13 residues. Trimming removed 6 bases from V and 0 bases from J, with 9 bases in between. Here the CDR3 reads CASRGGSSYEQYF. For the CDR3, the DNA is TGTGCCAGCAGGGGTGGGAGCTCCTACGAGCAGTACTTC.

This clone came up once. The chain carries TRBV6-5 and TRBJ1-6, with 7 bases that match TRBD1. This CDR3 has 15 amino acids. With V trimmed by 0 bases and J by 6 bases, 2 bases remained unmatched. Germline-derived CDR1 and CDR2 are MNHEY and SVGAGI. CDR3 amino acids: CASSYSTGINSPLHF. The CDR3 coding sequence is TGTGCCAGCAGTTACTCGACAGGGATTAATTCACCCCTCCACTTT.